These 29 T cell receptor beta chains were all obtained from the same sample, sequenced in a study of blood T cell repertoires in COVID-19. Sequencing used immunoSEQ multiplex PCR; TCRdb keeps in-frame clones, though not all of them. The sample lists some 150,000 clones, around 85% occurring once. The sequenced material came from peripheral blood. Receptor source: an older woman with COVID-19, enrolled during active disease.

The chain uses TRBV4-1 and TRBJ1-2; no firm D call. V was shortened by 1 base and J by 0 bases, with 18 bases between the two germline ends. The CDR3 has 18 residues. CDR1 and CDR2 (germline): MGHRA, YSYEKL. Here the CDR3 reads CASSQGFPDFPSNYGYTF. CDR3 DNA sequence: TGCGCCAGCAGCCAAGGATTCCCGGACTTCCCATCTAACTATGGCTACACCTTC.

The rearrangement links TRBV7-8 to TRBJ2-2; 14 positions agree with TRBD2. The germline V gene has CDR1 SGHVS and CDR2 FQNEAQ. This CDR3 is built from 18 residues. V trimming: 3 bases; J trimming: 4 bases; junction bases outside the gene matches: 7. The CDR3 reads CASSLRTSGGRGTGELFF. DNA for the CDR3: TGTGCCAGCAGCTTGAGGACTAGCGGGGGGAGGGGCACCGGGGAGCTGTTTTTT.

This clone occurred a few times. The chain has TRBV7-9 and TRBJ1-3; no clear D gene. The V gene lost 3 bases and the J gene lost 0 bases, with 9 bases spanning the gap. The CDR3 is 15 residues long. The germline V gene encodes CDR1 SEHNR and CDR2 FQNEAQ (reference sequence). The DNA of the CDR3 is TGTGCCAGCAGCTTGGTGGTACTCTCTGGAAACACCATATATTTT. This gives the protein CASSLVVLSGNTIYF. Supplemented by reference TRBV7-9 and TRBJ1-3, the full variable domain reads DTGVSQNPRHKITKRGQNVTFRCDPISEHNRLYWYRQTLGQGPEFLTYFQNEAQLEKSRLLSDRFSAERPKGSFSTLEIQRTEQGDSAMYLCASSLVVLSGNTIYFGEGSWLTVV.

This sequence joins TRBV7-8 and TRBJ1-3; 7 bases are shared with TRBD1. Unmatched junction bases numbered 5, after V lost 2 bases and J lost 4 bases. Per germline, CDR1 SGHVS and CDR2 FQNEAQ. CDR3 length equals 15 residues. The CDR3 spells CASSLTGARGNTIYF. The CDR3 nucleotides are TGTGCCAGCAGCTTAACAGGGGCGCGGGGAAACACCATATATTTT.

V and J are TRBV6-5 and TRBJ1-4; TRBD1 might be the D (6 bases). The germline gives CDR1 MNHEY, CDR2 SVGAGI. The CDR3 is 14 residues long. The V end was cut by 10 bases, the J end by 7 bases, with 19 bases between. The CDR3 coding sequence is TGTGCCACCCATCTGACAGGAGGCGGTGAAAAACTGTTTTTT. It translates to CATHLTGGGEKLFF.

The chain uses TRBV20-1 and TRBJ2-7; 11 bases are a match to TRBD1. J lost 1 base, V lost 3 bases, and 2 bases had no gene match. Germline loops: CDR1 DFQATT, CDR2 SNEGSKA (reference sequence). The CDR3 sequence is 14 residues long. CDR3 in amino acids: CSASGQGASYEQYF. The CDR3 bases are TGCAGTGCTAGTGGACAGGGGGCGTCCTACGAGCAGTACTTC.

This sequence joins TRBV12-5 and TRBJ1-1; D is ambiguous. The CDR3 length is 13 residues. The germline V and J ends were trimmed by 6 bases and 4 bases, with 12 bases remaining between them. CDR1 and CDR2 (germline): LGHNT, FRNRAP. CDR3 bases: TGTGCTAGTGGCATGAGCGAGGGCACTGAAGCTTTCTTT. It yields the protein CASGMSEGTEAFF.

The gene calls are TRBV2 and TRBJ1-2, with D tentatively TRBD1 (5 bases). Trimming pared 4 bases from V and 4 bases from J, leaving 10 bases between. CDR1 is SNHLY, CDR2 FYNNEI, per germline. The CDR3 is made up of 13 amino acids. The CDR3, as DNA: TGTGCCAGCAGTGTAGGGGTCCGCTATGGCTACACCTTC. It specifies CASSVGVRYGYTF.

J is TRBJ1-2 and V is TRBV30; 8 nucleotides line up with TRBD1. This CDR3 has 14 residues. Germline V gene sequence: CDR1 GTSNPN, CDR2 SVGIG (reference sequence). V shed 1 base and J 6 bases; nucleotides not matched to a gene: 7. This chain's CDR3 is CAWSGLDRDDGYTF. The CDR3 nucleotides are TGTGCCTGGAGTGGCCTGGACAGGGACGATGGCTACACCTTC.

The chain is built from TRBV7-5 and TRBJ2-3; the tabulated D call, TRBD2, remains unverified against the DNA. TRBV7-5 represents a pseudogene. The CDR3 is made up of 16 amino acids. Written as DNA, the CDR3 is TGTGTCAGAAGCTTCCGCAGACTAGCGGGGACAGATACGCAGTATTTT. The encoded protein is CVRSFRRLAGTDTQYF.

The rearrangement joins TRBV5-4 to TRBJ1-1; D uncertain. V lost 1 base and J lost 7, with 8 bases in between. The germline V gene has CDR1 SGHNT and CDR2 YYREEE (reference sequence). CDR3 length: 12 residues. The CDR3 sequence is CASSLPGNEAFF. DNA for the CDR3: TGTGCCAGCAGCTTGCCGGGTAATGAAGCTTTCTTT.

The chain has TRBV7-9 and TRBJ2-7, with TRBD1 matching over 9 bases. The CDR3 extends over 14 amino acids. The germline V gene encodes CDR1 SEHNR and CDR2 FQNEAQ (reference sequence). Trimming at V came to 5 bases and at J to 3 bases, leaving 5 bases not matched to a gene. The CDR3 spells CASSQRTGVYEQYF. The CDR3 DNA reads TGTGCCAGCAGCCAGAGGACAGGGGTCTACGAGCAGTACTTC.

CDR3: CASSAHLGAGATSTDTQYF. The CDR3 coding sequence is TGTGCCAGCAGCGCACACCTCGGGGCGGGGGCCACTAGCACAGATACGCAGTATTTT. This chain connects TRBV9 to TRBJ2-3; D perhaps matches TRBD2 (7 bases). Germline V gene lookup returns CDR1 SGDLS and CDR2 YYNGEE. V was cut by 3 bases and J by 0 bases, with 23 bases left in between. CDR3 length equals 19 residues.

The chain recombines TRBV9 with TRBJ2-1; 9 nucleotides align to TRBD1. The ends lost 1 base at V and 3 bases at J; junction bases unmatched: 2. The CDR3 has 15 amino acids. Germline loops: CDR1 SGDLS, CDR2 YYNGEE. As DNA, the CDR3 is TGTGCCAGCAGCGTAACAGGGGGCGTCTACAATGAGCAGTTCTTC. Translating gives CASSVTGGVYNEQFF.

In nucleotides, the CDR3 is TGTGCCAGCAGCGTAGGGTCCAGGGACTACACCTTC. The encoded protein is CASSVGSRDYTF. The V call is TRBV9, the J call TRBJ1-2, with D tentatively TRBD1 (5 bases). CDR1 is SGDLS, CDR2 YYNGEE, per germline. CDR3 size: 12 residues. Trimming left V 0 bases short and J 10 bases short, with 10 bases between.

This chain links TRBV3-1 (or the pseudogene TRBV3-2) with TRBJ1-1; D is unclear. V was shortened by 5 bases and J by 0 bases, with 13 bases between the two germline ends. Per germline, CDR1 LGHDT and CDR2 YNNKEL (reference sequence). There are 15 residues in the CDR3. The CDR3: CASSSNRELNTEAFF. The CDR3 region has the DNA TGTGCCAGCAGCTCGAACCGGGAGTTGAACACTGAAGCTTTCTTT.

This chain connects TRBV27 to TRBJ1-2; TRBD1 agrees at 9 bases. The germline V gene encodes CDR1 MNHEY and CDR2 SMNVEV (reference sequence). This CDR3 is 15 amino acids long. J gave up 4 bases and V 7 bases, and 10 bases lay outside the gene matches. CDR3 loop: CASTRAGTGTYGYTF. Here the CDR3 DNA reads TGTGCCAGCACCAGAGCCGGGACAGGGACCTATGGCTACACCTTC.

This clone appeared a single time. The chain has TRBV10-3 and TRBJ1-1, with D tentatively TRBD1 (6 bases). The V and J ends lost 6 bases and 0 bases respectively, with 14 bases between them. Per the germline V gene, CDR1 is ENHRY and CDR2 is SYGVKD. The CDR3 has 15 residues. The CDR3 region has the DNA TGTGCCATCAGCCAGGACAGCATCATGAACACTGAAGCTTTCTTT. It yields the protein CAISQDSIMNTEAFF.

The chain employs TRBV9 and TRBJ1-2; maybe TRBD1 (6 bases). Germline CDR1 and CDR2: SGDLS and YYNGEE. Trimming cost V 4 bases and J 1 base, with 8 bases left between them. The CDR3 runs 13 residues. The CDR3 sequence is CASSKDSNYGYTF. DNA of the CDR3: TGTGCCAGCAGCAAGGACAGTAACTATGGCTACACCTTC.

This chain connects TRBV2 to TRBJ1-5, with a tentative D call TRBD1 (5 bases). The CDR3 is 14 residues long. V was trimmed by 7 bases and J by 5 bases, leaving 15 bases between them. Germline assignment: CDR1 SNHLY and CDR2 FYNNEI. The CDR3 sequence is CASTERGGYQPQHF. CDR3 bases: TGTGCCAGCACCGAACGGGGGGGATATCAGCCCCAGCATTTT.

CDR3 residues: CASSVSGGLGDQLVAFF. For the CDR3, the DNA is TGTGCCAGCAGCGTTTCCGGGGGGTTGGGAGACCAACTGGTAGCTTTCTTT. The rearrangement uses TRBV9 and TRBJ1-1; D is perhaps TRBD1 (5 bases). The V gene's germline CDR1 is SGDLS and CDR2 YYNGEE. The CDR3 is 17 amino acids. V lost 2 bases, J lost 10 bases, and 27 bases lay in between.

The CDR3 DNA sequence: TGCGCCAGCAGCTCTTTCCGGGACAGGGTTGGGGTGCCGCAGTATTTT. Amino acids: CASSSFRDRVGVPQYF. V usage is TRBV5-1 and J usage is TRBJ2-3, with 9 bases identical to TRBD1. J lost 10 bases, V lost 3 bases, and 15 bases had no gene match. Germline CDR1 and CDR2: SGHRS and YFSETQ. This CDR3 comprises 16 residues.

The CDR3 sequence: CASSTTGNTEAFF. Here the CDR3 DNA reads TGTGCCAGCAGCACCACAGGGAACACTGAAGCTTTCTTT. The rearrangement links TRBV7-9 to TRBJ1-1, with D maybe TRBD1 (5 bases). Germline V lookup: CDR1 SEHNR, CDR2 FQNEAQ (reference sequence). V was cut by 5 bases and J by 1 base, with 8 bases left in between. The length of the CDR3 is 13 residues.

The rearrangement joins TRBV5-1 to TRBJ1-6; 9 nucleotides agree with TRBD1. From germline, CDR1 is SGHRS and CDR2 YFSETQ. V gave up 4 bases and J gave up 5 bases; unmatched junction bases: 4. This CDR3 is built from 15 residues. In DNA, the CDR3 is TGCGCCAGCAGCCGGACAGGGGTGGATAATTCACCCCTCCACTTT. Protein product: CASSRTGVDNSPLHF.

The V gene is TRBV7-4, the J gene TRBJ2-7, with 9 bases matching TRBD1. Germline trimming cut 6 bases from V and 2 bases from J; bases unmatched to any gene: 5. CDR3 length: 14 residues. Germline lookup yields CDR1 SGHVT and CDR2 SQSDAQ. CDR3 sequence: CASRPDRGPYEQYF. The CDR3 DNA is TGTGCCAGCAGACCGGACAGGGGCCCCTACGAGCAGTACTTC. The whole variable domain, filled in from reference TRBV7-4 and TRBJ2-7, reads GAGVSQSPRYKVAKRGRDVALRCDSISGHVTLYWYRQTLGQGSEVLTYSQSDAQRDKSGRPSGRFSAERPERSVSTLKIQRTEQGDSAVYLCASRPDRGPYEQYFGPGTRLTVT.

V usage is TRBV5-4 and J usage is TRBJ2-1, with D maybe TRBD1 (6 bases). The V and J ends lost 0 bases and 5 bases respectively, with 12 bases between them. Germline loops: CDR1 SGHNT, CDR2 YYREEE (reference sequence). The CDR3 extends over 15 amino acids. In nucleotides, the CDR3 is TGTGCCAGCAGCTTGGGACAGGATACGAACAATGAGCAGTTCTTC. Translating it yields CASSLGQDTNNEQFF.

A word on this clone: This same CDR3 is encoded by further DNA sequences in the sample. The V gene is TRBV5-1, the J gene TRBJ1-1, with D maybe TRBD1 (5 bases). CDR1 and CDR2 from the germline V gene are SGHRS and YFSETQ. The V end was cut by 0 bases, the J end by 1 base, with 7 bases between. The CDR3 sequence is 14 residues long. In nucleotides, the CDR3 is TGCGCCAGCAGCTTGGTGGGGGGGAACACTGAAGCTTTCTTT. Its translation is CASSLVGGNTEAFF.

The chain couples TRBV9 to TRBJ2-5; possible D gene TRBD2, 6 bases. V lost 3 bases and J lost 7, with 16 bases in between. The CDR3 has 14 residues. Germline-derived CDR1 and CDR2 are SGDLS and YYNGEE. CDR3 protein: CASSAYSGMATQYF. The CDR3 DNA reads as TGTGCCAGCAGCGCATATAGCGGTATGGCGACCCAGTACTTC.

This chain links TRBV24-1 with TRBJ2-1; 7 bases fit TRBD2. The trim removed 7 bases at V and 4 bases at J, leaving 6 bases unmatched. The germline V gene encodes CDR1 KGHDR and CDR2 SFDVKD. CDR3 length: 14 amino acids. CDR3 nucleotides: TGTGCCACCAGGGAAGCGGGGAGGTACAATGAGCAGTTCTTC. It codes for CATREAGRYNEQFF.